The TCR beta chain under discussion was sequenced for a study of identical twins. Study-wide points: Within twin pairs, the out-of-frame alpha sequences they shared showed excess low generation probability. Cord blood beta clonotypes that were abundant carried fewer insertions, and memory repertoires showed no such trend.

MiXCR was run by TCRdb on the 5' RACE reads, yielding one entry per CDR3 protein. The sample has about 20,000 distinct CDR3 sequences, 69% seen once; the top ten hold less than 6.5%. The CDR3 contains 13 residues. Germline V gives CDR1 DFQATT, CDR2 SNEGSKA (reference sequence). A word on this clonotype: The antigen is not known. One junction end disagrees with the germline gene, perhaps due to a read error.

The rearrangement links TRBV20-1 to TRBJ2-7; TRBD2 matches 9 bases. The TCR sequence derives from a woman between 18 and 30 years old in good health. This table probably holds off-target reads from a library built for another chain. The sample was memory (CD45RO+) T cells sorted from blood. The CDR3 nucleotides read TGCGGTGCTAGAGACCGTCCTATGGGACTAGCGTACTTC. Encoded protein: CGARDRPMGLAYF.